This TCR beta chain was retrieved from a study of T cells in tumors after PD-1 blockade. Overall study: Treatment was either pembrolizumab 200 mg every 3 weeks or cemiplimab 350 mg every 2 weeks.

This table comes from immunoSEQ multiplex PCR, and its TCRdb copy is limited to in-frame clones, with some not included. Of around 50,000 clones listed, more than 65% are singletons. There are 15 residues in the CDR3. Looked up from germline, CDR1 is SGHVS and CDR2 is FQNEAQ. Trimming stripped 5 bases from V and 4 bases from J, with 15 bases between. The genes are TRBV7-8 and TRBJ2-1; D may be TRBD1 (6 bases). This receptor was obtained from a human donor with advanced basal cell or squamous cell carcinoma (not recorded which). The material was PBMCs, obtained before anti-PD-1 therapy. CDR3 DNA: TGTGCCAGCAGCCCCCCAGGGGCGTCTTACAATGAGCAGTTCTTC. Residues: CASSPPGASYNEQFF.